The 19 T cell receptor beta chains reported below all come from one sample, sequenced in a study of beta chain features in type 1 diabetes. The investigators reverse transcribed all of the isolated RNA, so they sequenced expressed TCRB transcripts. Measured with immunoSEQ multiplex PCR; TCRdb has only the in-frame clones, and not every one. This table holds 160,000 or so clones, around 10% found once. Sequencing used central memory CD4+ T cells from blood. These TCRs come from a man younger than 35 in good health.

This chain links TRBV4-2 with TRBJ2-3; 8 bases agree with TRBD2. This CDR3 has 15 residues. The V gene's germline CDR1 is LGHNA and CDR2 YNFKEQ. The J segment lost 3 bases and the V segment lost 5 bases, leaving 7 bases of the junction unmatched. CDR3 coding DNA: TGTGCCAGCAGCGGGCGAGCGGGAGCAACAGATACGCAGTATTTT. This translates into CASSGRAGATDTQYF.

The chain is built from TRBV9 and TRBJ2-3; D is unclear. V was cut by 0 bases and J by 2 bases, with 7 bases left in between. The CDR3 extends over 14 amino acids. Germline values: CDR1 SGDLS, CDR2 YYNGEE. This CDR3 reads CASSVVFSTDTQYF. The CDR3 DNA reads as TGTGCCAGCAGCGTAGTGTTCTCCACAGATACGCAGTATTTT.

This clone showed up just a few times. The V call is TRBV19, the J call TRBJ1-5; possible D gene TRBD1, 6 bases. Per germline, CDR1 LNHDA and CDR2 SQIVND (reference sequence). V gave up 7 bases and J gave up 1 base, with 17 bases separating them. The CDR3 extends over 16 amino acids. As DNA, the CDR3 is TGTGCCAGTATGGACAGCCAACTGTTAAGCAATCAGCCCCAGCATTTT. This translates into CASMDSQLLSNQPQHF.

In its sample, this clone was seen a few times. The chain recombines TRBV18 with TRBJ2-4, with D possibly TRBD2 on 6 matching bases. The CDR3 totals 13 residues. Germline CDR1 and CDR2: KGHSH and LQKENI. The germline V and J ends were trimmed by 5 bases and 13 bases, with 18 bases remaining between them. The CDR3 DNA sequence: TGTGCCAGCTCATCAGAGGATGCGGGGAGACAGTACTTC. Amino acids: CASSSEDAGRQYF.

The DNA for the CDR3 is TGCGCCAGCAGCCCTGCAGGGGCCTATGGCTACACCTTC. It yields the protein CASSPAGAYGYTF. The rearrangement links TRBV5-1 to TRBJ1-2, with D tentatively TRBD1 (6 bases). Germline V CDR1 and CDR2: SGHRS, YFSETQ. The V end was cut by 4 bases, the J end by 4 bases, with 11 bases between. The CDR3 is 13 amino acids.

This chain uses TRBV19 with TRBJ2-7; the D is unclear. The V and J ends lost 6 bases and 12 bases respectively, with 21 bases between them. The CDR3 spans 13 residues. The germline gives CDR1 LNHDA, CDR2 SQIVND (reference sequence). In DNA, the CDR3 is TGTGCCAGTAGCGAAGGCGGATCCTCTACGACGTACTTC. This codes for CASSEGGSSTTYF.

This chain connects TRBV4-2 to TRBJ2-1; 7 positions match TRBD2. This CDR3 has 14 residues. Germline V CDR1 and CDR2: LGHNA, YNFKEQ. The J segment lost 0 bases and the V segment lost 4 bases, leaving 0 bases of the junction unmatched. Here the CDR3 reads CASSRGGSYNEQFF. The CDR3 nucleotides read TGTGCCAGCAGCCGGGGGGGCTCCTACAATGAGCAGTTCTTC.

This clone occurred a few times. The chain has TRBV6-5 and TRBJ2-5; D ambiguous. The germline gives CDR1 MNHEY, CDR2 SVGAGI. V lost 0 bases and J lost 5, with 10 bases in between. The CDR3 is 14 amino acids. CDR3 coding DNA: TGTGCCAGCAGTTACTCTTCGGTGGGGGAGACCCAGTACTTC. This sequence encodes CASSYSSVGETQYF.

The chain is built from TRBV6-1 and TRBJ1-1, with D unclear. In germline, CDR1 is MNHNS, CDR2 SASEGT. This CDR3 region has 15 residues. V gave up 7 bases and J gave up 0 bases, with 15 bases separating them. CDR3 DNA: TGTGCCAGCAACCCCTGGCGGGGAATGAACACTGAAGCTTTCTTT. It is translated as CASNPWRGMNTEAFF.

The CDR3 DNA follows: TGTGCCATCAGTGAAACCGGGACAGGGGAATACGAGCAGTACTTC. Translation: CAISETGTGEYEQYF. This chain connects TRBV10-3 to TRBJ2-7; TRBD1 agrees at 10 bases. The CDR3 runs 15 residues. Germline assignment: CDR1 ENHRY and CDR2 SYGVKD. V lost 3 bases, J lost 4 bases, and 6 bases stayed unmatched.

The chain employs TRBV4-2 and TRBJ2-1, with 7 bases matching TRBD2. Unmatched junction bases numbered 10, after V lost 5 bases and J lost 6 bases. The CDR3 spans 15 residues. Germline-derived CDR1 and CDR2 are LGHNA and YNFKEQ. In nucleotides, the CDR3 is TGTGCCAGCAGCTACGGCGGACTAGTCTTCAATGAGCAGTTCTTC. Protein sequence: CASSYGGLVFNEQFF.

This chain joins TRBV10-3 and TRBJ2-7; D might be TRBD1 or TRBD2, each matching 6 bases. CDR1 is ENHRY, CDR2 SYGVKD, per germline. V was trimmed by 6 bases and J by 0 bases, leaving 27 bases between them. There are 19 residues in the CDR3. The CDR3, as DNA: TGTGCCATCAGCAGTCCCGGGGGCAGGAATAAGATTGTCTCCTACGAGCAGTACTTC. Amino acid sequence: CAISSPGGRNKIVSYEQYF.

The V gene is TRBV18, the J gene TRBJ1-5; possibly TRBD1 for D (5 bases). From germline, CDR1 is KGHSH and CDR2 LQKENI. Between the trimmed V and J ends, which lost 6 bases and 2 bases, there was a span of 8 bases. There are 13 residues in the CDR3. The CDR3 DNA sequence: TGTGCCAGCTCCTGGGGGGGCAATCAGCCCCAGCATTTT. Residues: CASSWGGNQPQHF.

This clone was found a few times. The junction and the germline gene differ at one end; a read error may be behind it. This CDR3 is CASSLGAQGYEQYF. CDR3 sequence (DNA): TGTGCTAGCAGCTTAGGTGCCCAGGGCTACGAGCAGTACTTC. The chain carries TRBV7-7 and TRBJ2-7; D is possibly TRBD1 (5 bases). The CDR3 loop spans 14 amino acids. Germline loops: CDR1 SSHAT, CDR2 FNYEAQ (reference sequence).

The chain uses TRBV4-3 and TRBJ1-5, with unresolved D. In germline, CDR1 is LGHNA, CDR2 YSLEER. This CDR3 has 14 amino acids. V gave up 0 bases and J gave up 2 bases, with 5 bases separating them. CDR3 loop: CASSQDRGNQPQHF. The CDR3 DNA is TGCGCCAGCAGCCAAGATCGGGGCAATCAGCCCCAGCATTTT.

This clone was counted a few times. At one boundary the junction diverges from the germline segment, which might be a read error. The chain has TRBV7-6 and TRBJ2-1; no clear D. This CDR3 is 13 amino acids long. The V gene's germline CDR1 is SGHVS and CDR2 FNYEAQ. The CDR3 DNA follows: TGTGCTAGCAGTATCAAAGTGAACAATGAGCAGTTCTTC. Protein sequence: CASSIKVNNEQFF.

Only a few counts were recorded for this clone. The rearrangement joins TRBV5-1 to TRBJ1-3, with D unclear. V lost 2 bases and J lost 2, with 5 bases in between. The CDR3 consists of 13 residues. Germline V gene lookup returns CDR1 SGHRS and CDR2 YFSETQ. CDR3 coding DNA: TGCGCCAGCAGCTTCGGGGCTGGAAACACCATATATTTT. Translated, it gives CASSFGAGNTIYF.

This clone has ten or more counts. The CDR3 bases are TGTGCCAGCAGCTTAGCAGGGGTCAGGACCTACGAGCAGTACTTC. It encodes CASSLAGVRTYEQYF. The chain links TRBV7-2 to TRBJ2-7; D possibly corresponds to TRBD1 (5 bases). CDR1 and CDR2 from the germline V gene are SGHTA and FQGNSA. This CDR3 region has 15 residues. V dropped 0 bases and J dropped 2 bases, with 11 bases sitting between them.

The V call is TRBV7-2, the J call TRBJ2-1; TRBD1 agrees at 7 bases. Germline V gene sequence: CDR1 SGHTA, CDR2 FQGNSA. With 0 bases clipped from V and 4 bases from J, the junction kept 6 bases outside the gene matches. The CDR3 contains 16 residues. The CDR3, as DNA: TGTGCCAGCAGCTTAGCAGGGGGCCAGGGGTACAATGAGCAGTTCTTC. Protein sequence: CASSLAGGQGYNEQFF.